Below are 8 T cell receptor beta chains sequenced from a single sample in a study of molecular identifiers for immune sequencing clone quantification. TCRdb reprocessed the PCR reads via MiXCR and lists one record per CDR3 protein. Of about 640,000 distinct CDR3 sequences in the sample, 20% were seen once. Specimen: naive CD8+ T cells from blood, with Jurkat cell RNA spiked in. As for subset: FACS-sorted CD8+CD4-CCR7+CD45RA+ naive T cells. All receptors derive from a human donor in good health. Some libraries in this study had Jurkat cell RNA spiked in.

Notes on this clonotype: This may be a read error: a much more frequent sequence differs by one nucleotide. Since the CDR3 does not end with the conserved phenylalanine or tryptophan, this likely comes from a read error. This chain links TRBV2 with TRBJ2-3; 7 bases align to TRBD2. Germline CDR1 SNHLY, CDR2 FYNNEI. The CDR3 covers 14 residues. Trimming removed 7 bases from V and 1 base from J; junction bases left unmatched: 5. CDR3: CASIPSGRTDTQYS. The CDR3 region has the DNA TGTGCCAGCATCCCTAGCGGACGCACAGATACGCAGTATTCT.

This clonotype was observed a handful of times. Being one base from a much bigger clone, this may be a read error. This chain joins TRBV12-3 or TRBV12-4 and TRBJ1-5; D may be TRBD1 (5 bases). V gave up 3 bases and J gave up 4 bases, with 7 bases separating them. The CDR3 loop spans 13 amino acids. CDR3 in DNA: TGTGCCAGCAGTTTTGACAGAAATCAGCCCCAGCATTTT. Translated: CASSFDRNQPQHF.

In this sample, this clonotype turned up many times. This sequence joins TRBV11-2 and TRBJ2-1; 7 bases map to TRBD2. In germline, CDR1 is SGHAT, CDR2 FQNNGV. The CDR3 is 18 amino acids. Trimming removed 1 base from V and 0 bases from J; junction bases left unmatched: 9. CDR3 in DNA: TGTGCCAGCAGCTTAGTTTGGGGCGGGAGCAGCTCCTACAATGAGCAGTTCTTC. This sequence encodes CASSLVWGGSSSYNEQFF.

This clonotype was counted a few times. A read error may produce the germline difference seen at one junction end. The chain carries TRBV6-6 and TRBJ1-1; 7 bases line up with TRBD1. CDR3 length equals 16 residues. The germline CDR1 and CDR2 sequences are MNHNY and SVGAGI (reference sequence). CDR3: CASSWDSLTTNIEAFF. In DNA form, the CDR3 reads TGTGCCAGCAGTTGGGACAGCCTCACAACGAACATTGAAGCTTTCTTT.

The chain combines TRBV7-9 with TRBJ2-1; D perhaps matches TRBD2 (5 bases). Germline V CDR1 and CDR2: SEHNR, FQNEAQ (reference sequence). The germline V and J ends were trimmed by 4 bases and 7 bases, with 23 bases remaining between them. CDR3 length equals 17 residues. This CDR3 is CASSSTTLGRVLNEQFF. The CDR3 region has the DNA TGTGCCAGCAGCTCGACCACGCTGGGGAGAGTACTGAATGAGCAGTTCTTC.

The chain links TRBV6-2 or TRBV6-3 to TRBJ2-7; 7 bases agree with TRBD1. V shed 6 bases and J 3 bases; nucleotides not matched to a gene: 17. Germline V gene data show CDR1 as MNHEY and CDR2 as SVGEGT. The CDR3 runs to 17 residues. The CDR3 loop reads CASRPRRGTVLDYEQYF. In nucleotides, the CDR3 is TGTGCCAGCAGGCCACGTAGAGGGACAGTTCTGGACTACGAGCAGTACTTC.

This clonotype has at least ten counts. CDR3 sequence (DNA): TGTGCCAGCACGGAAACCGGGACAGGGGGCAATCAGCCCCAGCATTTT. Protein sequence: CASTETGTGGNQPQHF. This rearrangement joins TRBV28 to TRBJ1-5, with 10 bases fitting TRBD1. This CDR3 is 16 amino acids long. The ends lost 7 bases at V and 2 bases at J; junction bases unmatched: 8. Germline lookup yields CDR1 MDHEN and CDR2 SYDVKM.

The sample holds many counts of this clonotype. The chain has TRBV5-1 and TRBJ1-1; no definite D call. Germline assignment: CDR1 SGHRS and CDR2 YFSETQ. The CDR3 is made up of 14 amino acids. Trimming took off 3 bases at V and 6 bases at J, with 15 bases between the two ends. The CDR3 DNA reads as TGCGCCAGCAGCTGGGGATTAGGCGAGCCTGAAGCTTTCTTT. It yields the protein CASSWGLGEPEAFF. Based on the CDR3 plus reference TRBV5-1 and TRBJ1-1, the full variable domain is KAGVTQTPRYLIKTRGQQVTLSCSPISGHRSVSWYQQTPGQGLQFLFEYFSETQRNKGNFPGRFSGRQFSNSRSEMNVSTLELGDSALYLCASSWGLGEPEAFFGQGTRLTVV.